These 17 T cell receptor beta chains share one sample of origin, sequenced in a study of blood T cells in healthy people across ages. A sample-barcoded 5' primer and a J-beta primer mix were used in a second PCR of roughly 6 to 11 cycles. TCRdb re-called the 5' RACE reads with MiXCR, one entry per CDR3 protein. The sample holds about 680,000 distinct CDR3 sequences, about 52% seen once. Sequences were obtained from blood. Receptors originate from a woman aged 55-69 years in good health.

There are a few counts of this clonotype. The rearrangement joins TRBV4-1 to TRBJ1-2; weak D call: TRBD1 (5 bases). CDR1 is MGHRA, CDR2 YSYEKL, per germline. The CDR3 is made up of 15 amino acids. Deletions cut 1 base from V and 3 bases from J, with 12 bases between. The CDR3 region has the DNA TGCGCCAGCAGCCAAGGGGCAGGGCAGTACTATGGCTACACCTTC. Translation gives CASSQGAGQYYGYTF.

V gene TRBV28 combines with J gene TRBJ2-7; the D gene is possibly TRBD2 (5 bases). The CDR3 contains 14 residues. Per germline, CDR1 MDHEN and CDR2 SYDVKM. The ends were cut back, 4 bases at V and 0 bases at J, with 10 bases in the middle. The CDR3, as DNA: TGTGCCAGCAGTTCCGCAGACTACTCCTACGAGCAGTACTTC. It yields the protein CASSSADYSYEQYF.

The J gene is TRBJ2-4, the V gene TRBV6-2 or TRBV6-3, with 7 bases aligning to TRBD2. The CDR3 is 15 amino acids. After removal of 6 bases from V and 7 bases from J, the junction contained 12 bases not matched to a gene. Germline loops: CDR1 MNHEY, CDR2 SVGEGT. CDR3: CASRTRESRSNIQYF. In DNA, the CDR3 is TGTGCCAGCAGGACGCGGGAGTCTAGGTCGAACATTCAGTACTTC.

This chain links TRBV4-2 with TRBJ2-7, with TRBD2 matching 10 bases. The germline CDR1 and CDR2 sequences are LGHNA and YNFKEQ. The CDR3 has 16 residues. J gave up 3 bases and V 4 bases, and 9 bases lay outside the gene matches. CDR3 in amino acids: CASSPEGLACHYEQYF. The CDR3 DNA reads TGTGCCAGCAGCCCAGAGGGACTAGCGTGTCACTACGAGCAGTACTTC.

The genes are TRBV20-1 and TRBJ2-7; 7 bases are shared with TRBD2. Germline V gives CDR1 DFQATT, CDR2 SNEGSKA (reference sequence). The CDR3 loop spans 14 amino acids. Unmatched junction bases numbered 10, after V lost 6 bases and J lost 2 bases. Here the CDR3 DNA reads TGCAGTGCAAAGGGGACTACCCTAGCCTACGAGCAGTACTTC. Protein sequence: CSAKGTTLAYEQYF.

This clonotype was seen once. The CDR3 is CASRPGETGELFF. CDR3 DNA: TGTGCCAGCAGGCCAGGGGAAACCGGGGAGCTGTTTTTT. The chain links TRBV6-4 to TRBJ2-2; D may be TRBD1 (6 bases). This CDR3 has 13 amino acids. Germline CDR1 reads MRHNA; CDR2 reads SNTAGT. Trimming took 6 bases from V and 5 from J, leaving 10 bases between them.

This chain joins TRBV6-2 or TRBV6-3 and TRBJ2-7; D uncertain. Between the trimmed V and J ends, which lost 5 bases and 1 base, there was a span of 15 bases. The germline gives CDR1 MNHEY, CDR2 SVGEGT. The CDR3 extends over 15 amino acids. In DNA, the CDR3 is TGTGCCAGCAGTGCCCCGAGGCTAGGATCCTACGAGCAGTACTTC. The encoded protein is CASSAPRLGSYEQYF.

In DNA form, the CDR3 reads TGTGCCAGCAGCGTAGCTGGTAACGGGAGAGGTGAGCAGTTCTTC. It translates to CASSVAGNGRGEQFF. V and J are TRBV9 and TRBJ2-1; a possible D gene is TRBD2 (6 bases). CDR1 is SGDLS and CDR2 is YYNGEE in the germline V gene. This CDR3 is 15 amino acids long. V shed 0 bases and J shed 9 bases, with 16 bases lying between them.

The chain employs TRBV5-8 and TRBJ1-1; D call uncertain. Germline-derived CDR1 and CDR2 are SGHTS and YDEGEE. Trimming shortened V by 1 base and J by 1 base, and 11 bases separated the two germline ends. This CDR3 contains 15 residues. The DNA of the CDR3 is TGTGCCAGCAGCTTGCATGGAGGGAGGAACACTGAAGCTTTCTTT. Translating it yields CASSLHGGRNTEAFF.

This clonotype was seen only a few times. The chain recombines TRBV7-3 with TRBJ2-7, with unresolved D. V was pared by 4 bases and J by 6 bases, with 10 bases between. Germline V CDR1 and CDR2: SGHTA, FQGTGA. This CDR3 contains 12 residues. This chain's CDR3 is CASSYDSGEQYF. Here the CDR3 DNA reads TGTGCCAGCAGCTACGACTCGGGCGAGCAGTACTTC.

The gene calls are TRBV18 and TRBJ1-4, with D unresolved. This CDR3 has 14 amino acids. CDR1 is KGHSH, CDR2 LQKENI, per germline. Trimming removed 3 bases at V and 8 bases at J, with 13 bases between. This CDR3 is CASSPLDGGEKLFF. In DNA, the CDR3 is TGTGCCAGCTCACCCCTGGACGGCGGAGAAAAACTGTTTTTT.

V usage is TRBV6-5 and J usage is TRBJ2-7; perhaps TRBD1 as D (6 bases). Trimming shortened V by 0 bases and J by 0 bases, and 6 bases separated the two germline ends. CDR3 length equals 14 residues. CDR1 is MNHEY, CDR2 SVGAGI, per germline. CDR3 sequence reads: CASSYSDSSYEQYF. The CDR3 DNA reads TGTGCCAGCAGTTACTCGGACAGCTCCTACGAGCAGTACTTC.

The chain is built from TRBV18 and TRBJ2-1; tentative D call: TRBD2 (5 bases). CDR3 size: 14 residues. Germline V gene lookup returns CDR1 KGHSH and CDR2 LQKENI. Trimming shortened V by 0 bases and J by 8 bases, and 11 bases separated the two germline ends. CDR3 coding DNA: TGTGCCAGCTCACCACCGGCTGGGAGCCATGAGCAGTTCTTC. Residues: CASSPPAGSHEQFF.

The CDR3 DNA is TGCAGTGCTAGAGATAGCACAGGCAACAATGAGCAGTTCTTC. Translated: CSARDSTGNNEQFF. The rearrangement links TRBV20-1 to TRBJ2-1, with D maybe TRBD1 (5 bases). This CDR3 spans 14 amino acids. Germline assignment: CDR1 DFQATT and CDR2 SNEGSKA (reference sequence). The V gene lost 0 bases and the J gene lost 5 bases, with 11 bases spanning the gap.

The rearrangement links TRBV15 to TRBJ2-3; D is unresolved. This CDR3 region has 12 residues. V was trimmed by 0 bases and J by 5 bases, leaving 3 bases between them. The germline V gene encodes CDR1 LNHNV and CDR2 YYDKDF (reference sequence). The CDR3 sequence is CATSRDQDTQYF. In nucleotides, the CDR3 is TGTGCCACCAGCAGAGACCAAGATACGCAGTATTTT.

J is TRBJ2-1 and V is TRBV28; D is unresolved. Germline V gene data show CDR1 as MDHEN and CDR2 as SYDVKM. This CDR3 contains 11 residues. With 9 bases removed from V and 5 bases from J, the gap between germline ends came to 8 bases. The CDR3 nucleotides read TGTGCCAGTCCGAAGAACAATGAGCAGTTCTTC. Amino acid sequence: CASPKNNEQFF.

This sequence joins TRBV5-1 and TRBJ2-1; 10 bases align to TRBD2. The CDR3 length is 15 residues. In germline, CDR1 is SGHRS, CDR2 YFSETQ. Unmatched junction bases numbered 11, after V lost 5 bases and J lost 9 bases. This CDR3 reads CASREGTSESGEQFF. As DNA, the CDR3 is TGCGCCAGCAGAGAGGGGACTAGCGAGTCTGGTGAGCAGTTCTTC.